Sequencing of this TCR beta chain was carried out in a study of control samples from healthy donors and cancer patients. Produced via immunoSEQ multiplex PCR; TCRdb's table is partial and in-frame only. The top ten clones hold approximately 1.9% of a sample with tens of thousands of clones, around 95% of them seen once. The length of the CDR3 is 13 residues. V gave up 3 bases and J gave up 4 bases, with 4 bases separating them. The germline V gene has CDR1 KGHSH and CDR2 LQKENI. The material sequenced was blood. The V call is TRBV18, the J call TRBJ1-6; D ambiguous. The TCR originated in a woman aged 25 to 39 in good health. CDR3 nucleotide sequence: TGTGCCAGCTCACCTGCTTATAATTCACCCCTCCACTTT. Protein sequence: CASSPAYNSPLHF. Full variable domain (rest looked up from reference TRBV18 and TRBJ1-6): NAGVMQNPRHLVRRRGQEARLRCSPMKGHSHVYWYRQLPEEGLKFMVYLQKENIIDESGMPKERFSAEFPKEGPSILRIQQVVRGDSAAYFCASSPAYNSPLHFGNGTRLTVT.